The sequence of this T cell receptor beta chain was determined in a study of tumor and adjacent non-tumor tissue in lung cancer. Study context: Patients were aged about 31 to 76, 10 men and about five women, stage I to III. Overall study findings and caveats: Patients with more diverse tumor TCRs had worse survival. Compared with tumor, normal lung showed significantly lower TCR diversity. In normal lung, the top 100 clones were significantly more dominant than in tumor.

The library came from three nested PCR rounds adapted from ARM-PCR protocols. TCRdb reanalysed the multiplex PCR reads using MiXCR and keeps one entry per CDR3 protein. The repertoire holds over 80,000 distinct CDR3 sequences, roughly 80% seen once, with roughly 33% in the top ten. Turning to this clonotype: Its antigen is not identified. Sequence at one end of the junction differs from germline and may be a read error.

The CDR3 has 15 residues. No cell sorting was done before RNA was extracted from the tissue. The normal lung tissue was taken more than 3 cm from the tumor edge. This receptor was taken from a man aged 60-69 years with small cell lung cancer. Sequencing was done on a sample of distant non-tumor lung tissue. The chain joins TRBV12-3 or TRBV12-4 to TRBJ2-1; possibly TRBD2 for D (5 bases). The CDR3 nucleotides read TGTGACAGCAGTCTACAACTAGAACGGTCAAATGAGCAGTTCTTC. Translated, it gives CDSSLQLERSNEQFF.